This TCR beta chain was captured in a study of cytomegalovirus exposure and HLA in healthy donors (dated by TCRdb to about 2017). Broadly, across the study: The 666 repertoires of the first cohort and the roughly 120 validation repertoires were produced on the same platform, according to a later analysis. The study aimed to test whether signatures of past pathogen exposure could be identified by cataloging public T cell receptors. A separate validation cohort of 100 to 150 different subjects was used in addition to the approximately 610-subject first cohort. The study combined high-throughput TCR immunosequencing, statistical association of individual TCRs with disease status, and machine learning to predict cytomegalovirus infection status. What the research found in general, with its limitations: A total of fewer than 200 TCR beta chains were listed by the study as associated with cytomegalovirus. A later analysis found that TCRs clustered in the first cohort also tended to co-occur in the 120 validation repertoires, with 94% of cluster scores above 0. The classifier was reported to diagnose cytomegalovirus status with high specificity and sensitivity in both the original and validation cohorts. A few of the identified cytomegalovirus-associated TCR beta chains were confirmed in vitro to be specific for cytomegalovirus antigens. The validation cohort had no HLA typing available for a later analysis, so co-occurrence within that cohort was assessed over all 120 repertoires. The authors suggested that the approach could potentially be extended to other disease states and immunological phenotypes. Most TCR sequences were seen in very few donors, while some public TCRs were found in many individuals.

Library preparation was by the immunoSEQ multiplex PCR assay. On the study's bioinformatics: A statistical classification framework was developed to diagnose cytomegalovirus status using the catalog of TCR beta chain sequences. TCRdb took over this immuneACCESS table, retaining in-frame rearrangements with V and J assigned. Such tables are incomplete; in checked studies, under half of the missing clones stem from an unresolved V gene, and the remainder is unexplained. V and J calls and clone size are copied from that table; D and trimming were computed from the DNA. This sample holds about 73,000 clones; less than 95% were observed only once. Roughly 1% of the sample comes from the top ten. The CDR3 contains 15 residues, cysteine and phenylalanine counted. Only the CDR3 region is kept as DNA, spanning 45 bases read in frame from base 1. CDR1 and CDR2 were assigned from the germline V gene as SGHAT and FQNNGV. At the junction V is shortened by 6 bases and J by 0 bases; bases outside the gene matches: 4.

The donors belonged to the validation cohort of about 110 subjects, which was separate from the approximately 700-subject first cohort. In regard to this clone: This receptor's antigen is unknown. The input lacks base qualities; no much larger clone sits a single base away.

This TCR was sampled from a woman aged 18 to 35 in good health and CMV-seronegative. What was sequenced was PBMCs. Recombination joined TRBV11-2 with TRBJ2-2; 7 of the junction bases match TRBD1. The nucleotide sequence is TGTGCCAGCAGGACAGGGATAACGAACACCGGGGAGCTGTTTTTT. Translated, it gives CASRTGITNTGELFF. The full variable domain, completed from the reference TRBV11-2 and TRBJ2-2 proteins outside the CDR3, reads EAGVAQSPRYKIIEKRQSVAFWCNPISGHATLYWYQQILGQGPKLLIQFQNNGVVDDSQLPKDRFSAERLKGVDSTLKIQPAKLEDSAVYLCASRTGITNTGELFFGEGSRLTVL.